This TCR beta chain was sequenced in a study of blood T cell repertoires in COVID-19. About the study: Spain, Italy and the United States supplied samples that represented acute and convalescent COVID-19. T cells, B-cell-depleted T cells, or PBMCs provided the cDNA or gDNA that served as material.

The CDR3 spans 12 residues. Trimming removed 2 bases from V and 11 bases from J; junction bases left unmatched: 5. CDR1 is SGHKS, CDR2 YYEKEE, per germline (reference sequence). The authors' processing: Estimation of nucleated cell counts was performed using reference gene primer amplification. The table came from immunoSEQ multiplex PCR; TCRdb's copy has only in-frame clones and leaves some out. V and J calls and clone size follow that table, whereas D and trimming were derived from the DNA. The sample lists 150,000 to 200,000 clones, around 85% occurring once. The sequencing sample was made of peripheral blood. The origin of this receptor is a woman of 80 years or more with acute or convalescent COVID-19. V is TRBV5-5 and J is TRBJ1-1, with 8 bases fitting TRBD1. In DNA form, the CDR3 reads TGTGCCAGCAGCTTTGGGACAGGACCGGCTTTCTTT. Translated: CASSFGTGPAFF.